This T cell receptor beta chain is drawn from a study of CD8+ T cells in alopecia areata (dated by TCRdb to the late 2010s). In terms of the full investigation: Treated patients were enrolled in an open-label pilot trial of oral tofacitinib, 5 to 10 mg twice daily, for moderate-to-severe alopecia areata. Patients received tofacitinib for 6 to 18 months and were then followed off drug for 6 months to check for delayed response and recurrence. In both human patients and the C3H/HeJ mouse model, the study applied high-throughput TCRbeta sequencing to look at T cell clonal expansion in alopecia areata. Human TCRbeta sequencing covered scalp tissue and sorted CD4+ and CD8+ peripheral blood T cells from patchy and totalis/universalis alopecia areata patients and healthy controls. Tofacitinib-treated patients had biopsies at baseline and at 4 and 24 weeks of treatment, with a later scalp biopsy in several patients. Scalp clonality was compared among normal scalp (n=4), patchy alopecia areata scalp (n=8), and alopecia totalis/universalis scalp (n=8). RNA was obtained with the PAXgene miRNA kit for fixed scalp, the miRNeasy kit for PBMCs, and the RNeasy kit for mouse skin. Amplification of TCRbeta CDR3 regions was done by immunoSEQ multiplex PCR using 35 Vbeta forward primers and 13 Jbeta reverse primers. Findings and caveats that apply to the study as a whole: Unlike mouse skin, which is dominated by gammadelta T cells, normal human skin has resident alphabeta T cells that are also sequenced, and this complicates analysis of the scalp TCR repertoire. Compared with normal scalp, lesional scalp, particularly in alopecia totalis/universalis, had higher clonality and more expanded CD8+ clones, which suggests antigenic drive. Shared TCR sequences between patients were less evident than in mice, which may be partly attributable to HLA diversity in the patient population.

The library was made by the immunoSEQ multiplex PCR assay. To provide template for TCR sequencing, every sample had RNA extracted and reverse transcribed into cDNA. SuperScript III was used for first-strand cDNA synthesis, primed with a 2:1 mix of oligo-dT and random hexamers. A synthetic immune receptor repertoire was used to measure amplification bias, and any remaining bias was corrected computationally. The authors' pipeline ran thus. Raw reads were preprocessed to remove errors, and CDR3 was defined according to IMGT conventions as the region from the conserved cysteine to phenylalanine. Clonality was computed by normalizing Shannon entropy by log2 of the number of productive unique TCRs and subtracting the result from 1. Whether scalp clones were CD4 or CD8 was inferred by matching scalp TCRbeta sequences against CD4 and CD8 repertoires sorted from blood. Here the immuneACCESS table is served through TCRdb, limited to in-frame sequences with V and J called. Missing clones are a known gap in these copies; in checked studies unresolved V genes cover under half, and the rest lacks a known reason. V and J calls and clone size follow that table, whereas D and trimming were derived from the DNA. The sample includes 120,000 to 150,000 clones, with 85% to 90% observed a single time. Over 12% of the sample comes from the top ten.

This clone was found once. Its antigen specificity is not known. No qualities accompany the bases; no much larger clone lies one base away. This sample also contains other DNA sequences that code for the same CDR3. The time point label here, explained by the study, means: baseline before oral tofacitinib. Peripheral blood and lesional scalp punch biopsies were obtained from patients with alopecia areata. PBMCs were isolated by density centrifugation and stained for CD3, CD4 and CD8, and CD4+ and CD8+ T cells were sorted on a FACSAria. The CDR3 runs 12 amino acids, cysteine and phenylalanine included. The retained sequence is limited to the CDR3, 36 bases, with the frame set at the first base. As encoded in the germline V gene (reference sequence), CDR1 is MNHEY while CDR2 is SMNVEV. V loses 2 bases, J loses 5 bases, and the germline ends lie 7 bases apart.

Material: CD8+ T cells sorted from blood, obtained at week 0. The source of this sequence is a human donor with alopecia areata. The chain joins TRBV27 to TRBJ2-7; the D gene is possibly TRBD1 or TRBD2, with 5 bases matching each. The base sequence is TGTGCCAGCAGTTTACTGGGGGACGAGCAGTACTTC. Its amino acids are CASSLLGDEQYF.